This TCR beta chain originates from a study of tumor-infiltrating lymphocytes in primary liver carcinoma. The wider study: With diameters of about 4 to 11 cm, tumors were stage T1-T3 N0M0.

Study-wide points: Tumor-blood pairs (like tumor-adjacent pairs) overlapped less than tumor region pairs did.

Synthesis of TCR beta cDNA was carried out from around 500 ng total RNA with a constant-region primer. Sequencing libraries for TCR beta derived from three nested multiplex PCR rounds that used slightly modified ARM-PCR. Rounds one and two of PCR, each of roughly 10 cycles, were primed with TRBV1-TRBV30 forward primers and a C-beta reverse primer. In TCRdb, the multiplex PCR reads were re-called with MiXCR into one record per CDR3 protein. The sample consists of 100,000 or so distinct CDR3 sequences, more than 65% of them appearing once. On this clonotype: Its specificity is unknown.

Both RNA and DNA were isolated together from approximately 22-30 mg of bulk tissue that had not been sorted. These patients lived with chronic HBV infection and had never been treated. Without exception, tumor samples held over 80% viable tumor cells. Trimming removed 2 bases from V and 6 bases from J; junction bases left unmatched: 4. This CDR3 region has 14 residues. Sequencing was performed on liver tumor tissue from sampling region 2. Sample subset: tumor region T2, inferior pole. This TCR derives from a woman aged 55-69 years with primary liver carcinoma and hepatitis B virus infection. V usage is TRBV12-3 or TRBV12-4 and J usage is TRBJ1-5; 7 nucleotides agree with TRBD1. CDR3 nucleotides: TGTGCCAGCAGTTTAAGAGGGGGCGGTCAGCCCCAGCATTTT. This translates into CASSLRGGGQPQHF.